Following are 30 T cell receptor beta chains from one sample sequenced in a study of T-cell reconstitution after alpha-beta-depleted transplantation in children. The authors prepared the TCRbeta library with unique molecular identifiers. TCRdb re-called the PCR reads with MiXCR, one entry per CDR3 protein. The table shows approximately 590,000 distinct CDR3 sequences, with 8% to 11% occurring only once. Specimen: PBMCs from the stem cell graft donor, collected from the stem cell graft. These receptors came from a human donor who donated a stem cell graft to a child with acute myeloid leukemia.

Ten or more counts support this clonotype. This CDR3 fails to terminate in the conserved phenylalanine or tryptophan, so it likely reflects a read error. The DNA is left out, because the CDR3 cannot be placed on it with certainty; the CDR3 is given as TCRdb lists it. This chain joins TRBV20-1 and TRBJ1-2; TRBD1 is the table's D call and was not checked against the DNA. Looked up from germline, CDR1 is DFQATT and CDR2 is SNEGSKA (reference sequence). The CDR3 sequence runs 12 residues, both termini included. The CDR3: CSARGPGQSTII.

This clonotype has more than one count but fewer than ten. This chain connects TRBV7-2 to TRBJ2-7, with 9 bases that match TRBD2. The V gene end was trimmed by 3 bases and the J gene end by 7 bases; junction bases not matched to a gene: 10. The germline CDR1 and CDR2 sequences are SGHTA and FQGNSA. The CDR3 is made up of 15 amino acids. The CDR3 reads CASSFMSAGGREQYF. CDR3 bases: TGTGCCAGCAGCTTTATGTCCGCGGGAGGGCGGGAGCAGTACTTC.

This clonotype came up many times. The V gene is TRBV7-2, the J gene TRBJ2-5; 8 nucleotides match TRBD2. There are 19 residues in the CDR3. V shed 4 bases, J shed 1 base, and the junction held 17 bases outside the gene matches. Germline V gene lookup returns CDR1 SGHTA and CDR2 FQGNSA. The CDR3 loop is CASSSLSRTGAGGQETQYF. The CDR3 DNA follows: TGTGCCAGCAGCTCACTCTCGAGAACAGGCGCGGGGGGCCAAGAGACCCAGTACTTC.

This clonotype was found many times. The CDR3: CASSFRTAFFYGYTF. The CDR3 DNA reads as TGTGCCAGCAGTTTCCGGACAGCTTTTTTCTATGGCTACACCTTC. This chain links TRBV12-3 or TRBV12-4 with TRBJ1-2; tentatively, D is TRBD1 (6 bases). The CDR3 is made up of 15 amino acids. V was trimmed by 3 bases and J by 4 bases, leaving 15 bases between them.

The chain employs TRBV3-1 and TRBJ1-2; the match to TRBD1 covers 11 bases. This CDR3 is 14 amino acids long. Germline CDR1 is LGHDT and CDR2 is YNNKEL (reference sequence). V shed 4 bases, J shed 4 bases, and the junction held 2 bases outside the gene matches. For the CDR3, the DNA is TGTGCCAGCAGCCGGGACAGGGGGGGCTATGGCTACACCTTC. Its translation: CASSRDRGGYGYTF. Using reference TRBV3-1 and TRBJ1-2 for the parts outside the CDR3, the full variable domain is DTAVSQTPKYLVTQMGNDKSIKCEQNLGHDTMYWYKQDSKKFLKIMFSYNNKELIINETVPNRFSPKSPDKAHLNLHINSLELGDSAVYFCASSRDRGGYGYTFGSGTRLTVV.

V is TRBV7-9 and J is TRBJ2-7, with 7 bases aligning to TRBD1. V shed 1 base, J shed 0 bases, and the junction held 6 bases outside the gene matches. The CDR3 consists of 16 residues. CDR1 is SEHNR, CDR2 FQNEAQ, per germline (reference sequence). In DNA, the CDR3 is TGTGCCAGCAGCTTAGAGACAGGGAAGAGCTCCTACGAGCAGTACTTC. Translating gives CASSLETGKSSYEQYF.

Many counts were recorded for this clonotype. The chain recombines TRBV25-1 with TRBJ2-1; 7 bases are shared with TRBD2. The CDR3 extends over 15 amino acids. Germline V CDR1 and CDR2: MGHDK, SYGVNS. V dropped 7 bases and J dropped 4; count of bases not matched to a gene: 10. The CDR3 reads CASNYRGTTYNEQFF. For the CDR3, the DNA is TGTGCCAGCAACTATCGGGGGACTACTTACAATGAGCAGTTCTTC.

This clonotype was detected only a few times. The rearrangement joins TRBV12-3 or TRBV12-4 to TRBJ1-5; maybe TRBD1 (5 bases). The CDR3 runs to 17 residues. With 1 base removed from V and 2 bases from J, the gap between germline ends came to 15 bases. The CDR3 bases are TGTGCCAGCAGTTTAGGGGGGATCGTTTCTGGCAATCAGCCCCAGCATTTT. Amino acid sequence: CASSLGGIVSGNQPQHF.

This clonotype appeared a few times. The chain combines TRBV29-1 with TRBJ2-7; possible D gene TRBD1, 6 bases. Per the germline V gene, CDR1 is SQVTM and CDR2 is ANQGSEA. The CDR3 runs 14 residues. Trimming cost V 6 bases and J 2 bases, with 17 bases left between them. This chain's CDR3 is CSVRPGAPTYEQYF. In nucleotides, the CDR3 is TGCAGCGTCCGACCAGGGGCACCCACCTACGAGCAGTACTTC.

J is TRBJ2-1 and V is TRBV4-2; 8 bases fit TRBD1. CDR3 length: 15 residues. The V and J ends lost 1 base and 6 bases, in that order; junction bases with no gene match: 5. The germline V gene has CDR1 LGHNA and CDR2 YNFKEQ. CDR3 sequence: CASSQGTGSGNEQFF. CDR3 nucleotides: TGTGCCAGCAGCCAAGGGACAGGGAGTGGCAATGAGCAGTTCTTC.

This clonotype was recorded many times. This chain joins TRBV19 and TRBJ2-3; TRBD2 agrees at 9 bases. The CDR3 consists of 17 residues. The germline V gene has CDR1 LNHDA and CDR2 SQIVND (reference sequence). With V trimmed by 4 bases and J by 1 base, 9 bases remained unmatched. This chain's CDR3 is CASSTPIAGVGTDTQYF. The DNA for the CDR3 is TGTGCCAGTAGTACCCCCATAGCGGGAGTGGGCACAGATACGCAGTATTTT.

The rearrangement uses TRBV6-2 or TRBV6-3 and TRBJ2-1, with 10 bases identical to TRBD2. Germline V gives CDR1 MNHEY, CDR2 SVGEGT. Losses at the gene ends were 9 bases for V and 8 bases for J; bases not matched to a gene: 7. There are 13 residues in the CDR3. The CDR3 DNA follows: TGTGCCAGTTTAGCGGGAGGAATCGATGAGCAGTTCTTC. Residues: CASLAGGIDEQFF.

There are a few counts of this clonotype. The chain's CDR3 is CASSPSSGRAKDTQYF. The DNA of the CDR3 is TGTGCCAGCAGCCCCAGTTCGGGGAGGGCCAAAGATACGCAGTATTTT. V and J are TRBV11-2 and TRBJ2-3; 7 bases are a match to TRBD2. The V gene's germline CDR1 is SGHAT and CDR2 FQNNGV. With V trimmed by 5 bases and J by 5 bases, 13 bases remained unmatched. The CDR3 spans 16 residues.

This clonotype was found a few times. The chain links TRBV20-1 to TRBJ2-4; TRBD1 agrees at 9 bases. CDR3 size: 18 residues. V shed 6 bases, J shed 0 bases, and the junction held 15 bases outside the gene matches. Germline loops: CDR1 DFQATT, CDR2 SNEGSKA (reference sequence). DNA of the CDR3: TGCAGTGCCGGATCGCGGGACAGGGTCTTCCTAGCCAAAAACATTCAGTACTTC. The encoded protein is CSAGSRDRVFLAKNIQYF.

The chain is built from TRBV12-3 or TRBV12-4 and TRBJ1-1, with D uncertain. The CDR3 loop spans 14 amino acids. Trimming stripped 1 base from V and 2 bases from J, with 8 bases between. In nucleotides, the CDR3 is TGTGCCAGCAGTTTAGTTGGGGTTAACACTGAAGCTTTCTTT. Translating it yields CASSLVGVNTEAFF.

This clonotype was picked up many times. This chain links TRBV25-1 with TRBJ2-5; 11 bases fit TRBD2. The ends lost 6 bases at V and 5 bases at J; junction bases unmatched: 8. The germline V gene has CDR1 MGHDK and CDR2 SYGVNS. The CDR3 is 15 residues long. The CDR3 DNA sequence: TGTGCCAGCAGCTCACTAGCGGGAGCGGGGGAGACCCAGTACTTC. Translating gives CASSSLAGAGETQYF.

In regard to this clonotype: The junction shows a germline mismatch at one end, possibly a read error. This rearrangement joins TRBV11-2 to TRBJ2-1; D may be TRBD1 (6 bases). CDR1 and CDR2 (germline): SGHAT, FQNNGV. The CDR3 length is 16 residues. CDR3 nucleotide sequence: TGTGCCAGTAGCTTAAGTGCAGGGGAAGTGTACAATGAGCAGTTCTTC. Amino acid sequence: CASSLSAGEVYNEQFF.

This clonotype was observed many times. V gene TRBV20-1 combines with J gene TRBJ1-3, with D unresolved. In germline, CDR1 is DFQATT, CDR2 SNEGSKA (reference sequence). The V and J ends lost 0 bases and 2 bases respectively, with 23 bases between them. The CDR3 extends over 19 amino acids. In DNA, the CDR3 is TGCAGTGCTAGAGATCTCGGGAGAGGGCTAAACTCTCCTGGAAACACCATATATTTT. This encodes CSARDLGRGLNSPGNTIYF.

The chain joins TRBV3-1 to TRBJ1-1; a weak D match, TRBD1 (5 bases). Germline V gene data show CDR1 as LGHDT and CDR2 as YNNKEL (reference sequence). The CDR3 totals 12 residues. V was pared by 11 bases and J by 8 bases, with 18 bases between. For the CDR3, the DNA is TGTGCCTCAAGCCAAGTGAGACAGGAAGCTTTCTTT. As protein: CASSQVRQEAFF.

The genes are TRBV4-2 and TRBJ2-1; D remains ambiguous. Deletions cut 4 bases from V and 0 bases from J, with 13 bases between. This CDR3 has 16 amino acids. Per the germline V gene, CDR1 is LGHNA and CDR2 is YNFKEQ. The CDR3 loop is CASSRHRESSYNEQFF. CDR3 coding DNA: TGTGCCAGCAGCCGGCATCGAGAGAGCTCCTACAATGAGCAGTTCTTC.

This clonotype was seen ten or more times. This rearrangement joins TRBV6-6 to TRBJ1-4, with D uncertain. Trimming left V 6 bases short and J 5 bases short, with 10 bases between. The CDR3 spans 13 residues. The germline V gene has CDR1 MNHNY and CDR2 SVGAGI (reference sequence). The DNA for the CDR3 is TGTGCCAGCAGAACTGTGGCAAATGAAAAACTGTTTTTT. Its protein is CASRTVANEKLFF.

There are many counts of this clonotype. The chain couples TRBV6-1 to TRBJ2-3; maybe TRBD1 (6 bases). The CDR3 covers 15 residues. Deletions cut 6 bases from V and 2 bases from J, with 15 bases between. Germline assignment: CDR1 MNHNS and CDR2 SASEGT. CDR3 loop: CASSRGQSPTDTQYF. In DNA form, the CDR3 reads TGTGCCAGCAGCCGCGGACAGAGTCCCACAGATACGCAGTATTTT.

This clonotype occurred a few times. The CDR3 spells CASSEGPGWDSPLHF. In nucleotides, the CDR3 is TGTGCCAGCAGCGAGGGGCCGGGATGGGATTCACCCCTCCACTTT. The V gene is TRBV9, the J gene TRBJ1-6; possibly TRBD1 for D (5 bases). The V end was cut by 3 bases, the J end by 8 bases, with 15 bases between. This CDR3 spans 15 amino acids. From germline, CDR1 is SGDLS and CDR2 YYNGEE.

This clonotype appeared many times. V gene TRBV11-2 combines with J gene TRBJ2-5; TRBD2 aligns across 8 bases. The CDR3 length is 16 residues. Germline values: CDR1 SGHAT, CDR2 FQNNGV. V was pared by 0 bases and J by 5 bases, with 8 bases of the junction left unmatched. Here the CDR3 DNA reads TGTGCCAGCAGCTTAGATCTCGGGAGGGCCTCTGAGACCCAGTACTTC. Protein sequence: CASSLDLGRASETQYF.

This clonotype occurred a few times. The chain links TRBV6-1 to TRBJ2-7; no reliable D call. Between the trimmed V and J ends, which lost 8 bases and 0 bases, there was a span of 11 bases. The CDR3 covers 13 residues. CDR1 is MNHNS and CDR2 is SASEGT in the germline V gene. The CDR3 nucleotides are TGTGCCAGCTCGATAGGCCGCTCCTACGAGCAGTACTTC. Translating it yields CASSIGRSYEQYF.

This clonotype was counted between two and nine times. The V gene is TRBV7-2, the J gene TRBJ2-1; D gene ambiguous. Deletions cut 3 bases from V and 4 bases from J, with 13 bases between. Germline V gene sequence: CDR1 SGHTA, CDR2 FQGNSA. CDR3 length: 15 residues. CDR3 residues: CASSFGSPSYNEQFF. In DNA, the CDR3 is TGTGCCAGCAGCTTCGGGTCTCCAAGTTACAATGAGCAGTTCTTC.

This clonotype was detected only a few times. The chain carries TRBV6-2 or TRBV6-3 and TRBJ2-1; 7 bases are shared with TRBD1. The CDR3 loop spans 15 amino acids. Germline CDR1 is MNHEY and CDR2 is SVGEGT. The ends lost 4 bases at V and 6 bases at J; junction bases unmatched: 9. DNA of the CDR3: TGTGCCAGCAGTTCAAAACTTACAGGGGTCAATGAGCAGTTCTTC. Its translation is CASSSKLTGVNEQFF.

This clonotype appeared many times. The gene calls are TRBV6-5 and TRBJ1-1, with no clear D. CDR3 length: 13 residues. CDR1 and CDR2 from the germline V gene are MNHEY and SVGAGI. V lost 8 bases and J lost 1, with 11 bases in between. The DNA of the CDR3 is TGTGCCAGCTCCTACTCAACGAACACTGAAGCTTTCTTT. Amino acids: CASSYSTNTEAFF.

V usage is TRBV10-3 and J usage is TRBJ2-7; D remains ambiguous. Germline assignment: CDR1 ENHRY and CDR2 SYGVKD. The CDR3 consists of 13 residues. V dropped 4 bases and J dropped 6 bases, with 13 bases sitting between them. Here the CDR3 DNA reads TGTGCCATCAGTGCTGGGTTATCAGGCGAGCAGTACTTC. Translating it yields CAISAGLSGEQYF.

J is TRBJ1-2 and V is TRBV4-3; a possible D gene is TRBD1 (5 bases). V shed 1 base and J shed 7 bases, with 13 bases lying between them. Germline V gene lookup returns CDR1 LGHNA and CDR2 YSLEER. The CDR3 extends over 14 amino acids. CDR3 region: CASSQAPGSGGYTF. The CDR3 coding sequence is TGCGCCAGCAGCCAAGCTCCAGGGAGTGGTGGCTACACCTTC.